Listed below are T cell receptor beta chains from one sample, sequenced in a study of cytotoxic CD8 clonotypes in ibrutinib-treated CLL. Using immunoSEQ multiplex PCR, the repertoire was profiled, and TCRdb retains in-frame clones only, with some absent. The table records under 75,000 clones, roughly 71% of them present only once. The material was PBMCs, obtained after 12 months of ibrutinib treatment. These receptors were collected from a human donor with chronic lymphocytic leukemia. The CDR3 runs from the conserved cysteine through the conserved F or W. The D gene is left open where the match is weak. Clone size is shown for a subset of rows, as once, few, many or a class of expanded clone.

TRBD2 NA TRBJ2-1 TRBV4-1 CASSQDRTSGRGFPYNEQFF TGCGCCAGCAGCCAGGACCGGACTAGCGGGAGGGGTTTCCCCTACAATGAGCAGTTCTTC
NA NA TRBJ1-2 TRBV6-5 CASSSAVGGNGYTF TGTGCCAGCAGTTCCGCGGTGGGGGGCAATGGCTACACCTTC
TRBD1 NA TRBJ1-2 TRBV15 CATSRGTGDGYTF TGTGCCACCAGCAGAGGGACAGGGGACGGCTACACCTTC
NA NA TRBJ1-2 TRBV18 CASSPRAYGADYGYTF TGTGCCAGCTCGCCTCGAGCTTACGGGGCTGACTATGGCTACACCTTC
NA NA TRBJ2-3 TRBV7-2 CAKNTDTQYF TGTGCCAAGAACACAGATACGCAGTATTTT
TRBD2 few TRBJ2-5 TRBV4-2 CASSQPAGTNNQETQYF TGTGCCAGCAGCCAACCTGCCGGGACTAACAACCAAGAGACCCAGTACTTC
NA NA TRBJ1-3 TRBV11-1 CASLGRGPTGNTIYF TGTGCCAGCCTCGGCAGGGGCCCGACTGGAAACACCATATATTTT
TRBD2 NA TRBJ2-3 TRBV28 CASSSPTGGGTDTQYF TGTGCCAGCAGTTCCCCAACGGGAGGGGGCACAGATACGCAGTATTTT
NA NA TRBJ1-1 TRBV7-2 CASSLSTVEAFF TGTGCCAGCAGCTTATCTACAGTAGAAGCTTTCTTT
TRBD2 NA TRBJ2-7 TRBV28 CASSSGGLHEQYF TGTGCCAGCAGTAGCGGGGGGCTACACGAGCAGTACTTC
NA once TRBJ1-2 TRBV18 CASSQEAQGAQGYTF TGTGCCAGCTCACAGGAGGCTCAAGGGGCTCAAGGCTACACCTTC